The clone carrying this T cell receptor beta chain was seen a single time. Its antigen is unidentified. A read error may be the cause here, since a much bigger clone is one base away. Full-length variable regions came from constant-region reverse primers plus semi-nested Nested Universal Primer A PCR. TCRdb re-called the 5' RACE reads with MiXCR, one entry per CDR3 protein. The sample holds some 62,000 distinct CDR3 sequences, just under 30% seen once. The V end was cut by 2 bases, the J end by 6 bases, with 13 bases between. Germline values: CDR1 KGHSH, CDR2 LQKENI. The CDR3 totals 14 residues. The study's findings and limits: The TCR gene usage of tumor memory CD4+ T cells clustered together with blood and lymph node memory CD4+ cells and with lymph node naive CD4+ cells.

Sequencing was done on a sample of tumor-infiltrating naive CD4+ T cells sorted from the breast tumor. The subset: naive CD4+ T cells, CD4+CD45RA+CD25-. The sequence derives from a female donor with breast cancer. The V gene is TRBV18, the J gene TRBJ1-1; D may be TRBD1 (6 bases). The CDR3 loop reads CASSPSQGQPEAFF. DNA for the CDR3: TGTGCCAGCTCACCAAGTCAGGGGCAACCTGAAGCTTTCTTT.